These 30 T cell receptor beta chains originate from one sample sequenced in a study of blood T cell repertoires in COVID-19. Libraries were prepared by immunoSEQ multiplex PCR; TCRdb keeps only in-frame clonotypes and omits some of them. The top ten clones hold 3% to 3.5% of a sample with about 240,000 clones, about 90% of them seen once. The sequenced sample was peripheral blood. Every receptor here comes from a young woman who had recovered from COVID-19.

V and J are TRBV18 and TRBJ1-4; weak D call: TRBD1 (5 bases). Germline assignment: CDR1 KGHSH and CDR2 LQKENI. The V end was cut by 3 bases, the J end by 4 bases, with 15 bases between. The length of the CDR3 is 16 residues. The DNA of the CDR3 is TGTGCCAGCTCACCGATCTCGCAGGGCGGTAATGAAAAACTGTTTTTT. This codes for CASSPISQGGNEKLFF.

This clone was counted once. V usage is TRBV30 and J usage is TRBJ1-1; D not resolved. Germline V gene sequence: CDR1 GTSNPN, CDR2 SVGIG (reference sequence). Trimming shortened V by 3 bases and J by 10 bases, and 12 bases separated the two germline ends. The CDR3 is 11 residues long. The CDR3, as DNA: TGTGCCTGGAGCCCCTCGGCAGGAGCTTTCTTT. Translating it yields CAWSPSAGAFF.

This clone appeared once. The chain employs TRBV6-5 and TRBJ2-2, with no clear D. Germline CDR1 is MNHEY and CDR2 is SVGAGI. The CDR3 has 12 amino acids. V was pared by 2 bases and J by 4 bases, with 2 bases between. The DNA for the CDR3 is TGTGCCAGCAGTTACCGCACCGGGGAGCTGTTTTTT. This encodes CASSYRTGELFF.

This clone was counted between two and nine times. This sequence joins TRBV30 and TRBJ2-3, with TRBD2 matching over 10 bases. The CDR3 covers 16 residues. With V trimmed by 7 bases and J by 3 bases, 13 bases remained unmatched. Germline V gives CDR1 GTSNPN, CDR2 SVGIG (reference sequence). CDR3 in DNA: TGTGCCTTCAAAGCGGGGGGGCCGGGAGGAACAGATACGCAGTATTTT. It is translated as CAFKAGGPGGTDTQYF.

The gene calls are TRBV3-1 (or the pseudogene TRBV3-2) and TRBJ2-7, with D perhaps matching TRBD2 (6 bases). The CDR3 runs to 15 residues. CDR1 and CDR2 (germline): LGHDT, YNNKEL (reference sequence). V shed 1 base and J shed 5 bases, with 15 bases lying between them. The CDR3 sequence: CASSQGRARLDEQYF. CDR3 DNA sequence: TGTGCCAGCAGCCAAGGGAGGGCACGTTTGGACGAGCAGTACTTC.

This clone was recorded many times. The rearrangement uses TRBV9 and TRBJ2-7, with 10 nucleotides matching TRBD2. CDR1 is SGDLS, CDR2 YYNGEE, per germline. Germline trimming cut 0 bases from V and 7 bases from J; bases unmatched to any gene: 7. This CDR3 contains 15 residues. The DNA for the CDR3 is TGTGCCAGCAGCGTAGATCCCGGGACTAGCGATGAGCAGTACTTC. Its protein product is CASSVDPGTSDEQYF.

CDR3 loop: CASSSLGAYNEQFF. The CDR3 DNA reads as TGTGCCAGCAGCTCTTTAGGGGCCTACAATGAGCAGTTCTTC. V is TRBV13 and J is TRBJ2-1, with TRBD1 as a possible D gene (5 bases). Germline lookup yields CDR1 PRHDT and CDR2 FYEKMQ (reference sequence). V lost 4 bases, J lost 2 bases, and 9 bases lay in between. The CDR3 spans 14 residues.

This chain joins TRBV4-1 and TRBJ1-1; 7 bases match TRBD1. There are 16 residues in the CDR3. The germline V gene encodes CDR1 MGHRA and CDR2 YSYEKL. Trimming at V came to 2 bases and at J to 3 bases, leaving 9 bases not matched to a gene. This CDR3 is CASSQLGGTVYTEAFF. CDR3 DNA: TGCGCCAGCAGCCAATTAGGAGGGACAGTATACACTGAAGCTTTCTTT.

V gene TRBV12-5 combines with J gene TRBJ2-7; D is undetermined. Deletions cut 1 base from V and 3 bases from J, with 7 bases between. Germline values: CDR1 LGHNT, CDR2 FRNRAP. The CDR3 totals 13 residues. The CDR3 DNA sequence: TGTGCTAGTGGTTTGGGCCTACTCTACGAGCAGTACTTC. Translation: CASGLGLLYEQYF.

The chain combines TRBV25-1 with TRBJ1-1, with TRBD1 matching over 7 bases. Germline V gene data show CDR1 as MGHDK and CDR2 as SYGVNS. After removal of 8 bases from V and 4 bases from J, the junction contained 16 bases not matched to a gene. The CDR3 consists of 16 residues. The CDR3 DNA reads as TGTGCCAGCGAGAACAGGGGTGGGTTCGCAGGCACTGAAGCTTTCTTT. Translation gives CASENRGGFAGTEAFF.

Regarding this clone: The same CDR3 is also encoded by other DNA sequences in this sample. The chain recombines TRBV5-1 with TRBJ1-1; TRBD1 agrees at 7 bases. Germline V lookup: CDR1 SGHRS, CDR2 YFSETQ. The CDR3 runs to 14 residues. After removal of 0 bases from V and 1 base from J, the junction contained 0 bases not matched to a gene. The CDR3 loop is CASSLGTGNTEAFF. For the CDR3, the DNA is TGCGCCAGCAGCTTGGGGACAGGGAACACTGAAGCTTTCTTT.

This clone has only a few counts. The chain recombines TRBV6-5 with TRBJ2-7; 7 bases agree with TRBD1. CDR3 length: 15 amino acids. Germline lookup yields CDR1 MNHEY and CDR2 SVGAGI. The V segment lost 0 bases and the J segment 3 bases; nucleotides outside the gene matches: 5. CDR3 sequence reads: CASSYSATGVYEQYF. In DNA, the CDR3 is TGTGCCAGCAGTTACTCGGCCACAGGGGTCTACGAGCAGTACTTC.

CDR3 region: CASSPPGDKAGAFF. CDR3 nucleotides: TGTGCCAGCAGCCCCCCCGGGGATAAGGCCGGAGCTTTCTTT. The chain links TRBV7-7 to TRBJ1-1; D unresolved. V was pared by 5 bases and J by 10 bases, with 20 bases between. This CDR3 is 14 amino acids long. CDR1 is SSHAT, CDR2 FNYEAQ, per germline (reference sequence).

V gene TRBV9 combines with J gene TRBJ2-6, with D maybe TRBD1 (8 bases). The CDR3 runs 17 residues. The V and J ends lost 5 bases and 1 base respectively, with 16 bases between them. Germline CDR1 and CDR2: SGDLS and YYNGEE. CDR3 nucleotide sequence: TGTGCCAGCAGTTATGGACAGGGAGGGTCTGGGGCCAACGTCCTGACTTTC. The encoded protein is CASSYGQGGSGANVLTF. The whole variable domain, remainder taken from reference TRBV9 and TRBJ2-6, is DSGVTQTPKHLITATGQRVTLRCSPRSGDLSVYWYQQSLDQGLQFLIQYYNGEERAKGNILERFSAQQFPDLHSELNLSSLELGDSALYFCASSYGQGGSGANVLTFGAGSRLTVL.

The rearrangement uses TRBV18 and TRBJ2-3; D ambiguous. The CDR3 totals 11 residues. V was cut by 6 bases and J by 5 bases, with 6 bases left in between. The V gene's germline CDR1 is KGHSH and CDR2 LQKENI. CDR3 DNA: TGTGCCAGCTCCCCCGGAGATACGCAGTATTTT. This sequence encodes CASSPGDTQYF.

The rearrangement joins TRBV24-1 to TRBJ2-1; 11 bases map to TRBD1. The CDR3 length is 18 residues. Losses at the gene ends were 3 bases for V and 4 bases for J; bases not matched to a gene: 10. Germline assignment: CDR1 KGHDR and CDR2 SFDVKD. The CDR3 loop is CATSDPRPGTGGYNEQFF. The CDR3 DNA follows: TGTGCCACCAGTGATCCCCGACCCGGGACAGGGGGATACAATGAGCAGTTCTTC.

The rearrangement uses TRBV7-2 and TRBJ2-3, with TRBD1 matching 8 bases. Germline V gene data show CDR1 as SGHTA and CDR2 as FQGNSA. This CDR3 contains 13 residues. Trimming removed 10 bases from V and 2 bases from J; junction bases left unmatched: 5. The CDR3 DNA reads TGTGCCACCACTCAGGGGGCCACAGATACGCAGTATTTT. Its protein is CATTQGATDTQYF. The whole variable domain, remainder taken from reference TRBV7-2 and TRBJ2-3, is GAGVSQSPSNKVTEKGKDVELRCDPISGHTALYWYRQSLGQGLEFLIYFQGNSAPDKSGLPSDRFSAERTGGSVSTLTIQRTQQEDSAVYLCATTQGATDTQYFGPGTRLTVL.

The chain uses TRBV11-2 and TRBJ2-1; D gene unclear. CDR3 length: 12 residues. Trimming left V 0 bases short and J 8 bases short, with 5 bases between. Germline V gene lookup returns CDR1 SGHAT and CDR2 FQNNGV. The CDR3, as DNA: TGTGCCAGCAGCTTAGATCGGGATGAGCAGTTCTTC. It codes for CASSLDRDEQFF.

This clone was seen only a few times. The CDR3 nucleotides read TGCGCCAGCAGCCCGGACAGTGATAATTCACCCCTCCACTTT. Amino acid sequence: CASSPDSDNSPLHF. The chain combines TRBV5-1 with TRBJ1-6, with D possibly matching TRBD1 (6 bases). The CDR3 length is 14 residues. Germline V gene lookup returns CDR1 SGHRS and CDR2 YFSETQ. Trimming cost V 4 bases and J 5 bases, with 10 bases left between them.

This chain links TRBV12-3 or TRBV12-4 with TRBJ1-2; possibly TRBD1 for D (5 bases). The length of the CDR3 is 13 residues. Trimming shortened V by 6 bases and J by 8 bases, and 16 bases separated the two germline ends. CDR3 sequence reads: CASSRKGDGGYTF. The CDR3, as DNA: TGTGCCAGCAGCCGCAAAGGGGATGGGGGCTACACCTTC.

The chain employs TRBV7-9 and TRBJ2-5, with 12 nucleotides matching TRBD1. Trimming removed 0 bases from V and 4 bases from J; junction bases left unmatched: 3. From germline, CDR1 is SEHNR and CDR2 FQNEAQ (reference sequence). The length of the CDR3 is 16 residues. CDR3 residues: CASSLAGQGARETQYF. CDR3 coding DNA: TGTGCCAGCAGCTTAGCGGGACAGGGGGCACGAGAGACCCAGTACTTC.

The genes are TRBV12-3 or TRBV12-4 and TRBJ1-1; 7 nucleotides line up with TRBD1. Unmatched junction bases numbered 3, after V lost 5 bases and J lost 3 bases. The CDR3 spans 13 residues. This chain's CDR3 is CASSQDRDTEAFF. The CDR3 DNA follows: TGTGCCAGCAGTCAAGACAGGGACACTGAAGCTTTCTTT.

The V call is TRBV2, the J call TRBJ2-2; D gene ambiguous. V lost 2 bases to trimming and J lost 3 bases, with 16 bases between them. The germline V gene has CDR1 SNHLY and CDR2 FYNNEI. The CDR3 totals 17 residues. This CDR3 is CASSESVTRDYTGELFF. The CDR3 DNA follows: TGTGCCAGCAGTGAATCGGTCACCCGAGATTACACCGGGGAGCTGTTTTTT.

The chain recombines TRBV11-2 with TRBJ2-5; 11 bases are shared with TRBD2. The CDR3 loop spans 18 amino acids. The V and J ends lost 3 bases and 7 bases, in that order; junction bases with no gene match: 16. CDR1 is SGHAT and CDR2 is FQNNGV in the germline V gene. The CDR3 spells CASSFPNSGGDVLGTQYF. CDR3 DNA: TGTGCCAGCAGCTTTCCCAATAGCGGGGGGGACGTTTTAGGGACCCAGTACTTC.

The chain links TRBV5-6 to TRBJ1-2, with D possibly TRBD1 on 6 matching bases. CDR1 SGHDT and CDR2 YYEEEE come from the germline V gene. This CDR3 has 15 residues. The ends were cut back, 2 bases at V and 0 bases at J, with 11 bases in the middle. The CDR3 reads CASSFRQDPNYGYTF. DNA for the CDR3: TGTGCCAGCAGCTTCCGACAGGATCCTAACTATGGCTACACCTTC.

The chain combines TRBV9 with TRBJ2-1; 11 bases fit TRBD2. This CDR3 contains 17 residues. CDR1 is SGDLS and CDR2 is YYNGEE in the germline V gene. J lost 4 bases, V lost 4 bases, and 10 bases had no gene match. The CDR3 sequence: CASSPTVGLAGYNEQFF. The CDR3 DNA sequence: TGTGCCAGCAGCCCGACGGTAGGACTAGCGGGTTACAATGAGCAGTTCTTC.

A note on this clone: The same CDR3 is also encoded by other DNA sequences in this sample. The J gene is TRBJ2-7, the V gene TRBV5-1; 9 nucleotides agree with TRBD1. This CDR3 is built from 14 residues. Germline V lookup: CDR1 SGHRS, CDR2 YFSETQ. Losses at the gene ends were 4 bases for V and 4 bases for J; bases not matched to a gene: 6. The CDR3 is CASSAGTGRYEQYF. The DNA for the CDR3 is TGCGCCAGCAGCGCCGGGACAGGGAGGTACGAGCAGTACTTC.

The chain combines TRBV7-4 with TRBJ1-3, with a possible D match to TRBD1 (6 bases). Looked up from germline, CDR1 is SGHVT and CDR2 is SQSDAQ. This CDR3 has 15 amino acids. The V end lost 3 bases, the J end lost 0 bases, and 9 bases lay between the germline ends. The CDR3 here is CASSFDRTSGNTIYF. CDR3 DNA sequence: TGTGCCAGCAGCTTTGACAGGACCTCTGGAAACACCATATATTTT.

This chain connects TRBV4-1 to TRBJ2-4; the D gene is possibly TRBD1 (6 bases). V was shortened by 4 bases and J by 3 bases, with 13 bases between the two germline ends. There are 15 residues in the CDR3. CDR1 is MGHRA and CDR2 is YSYEKL in the germline V gene. The CDR3 region is CASSPQTGDKNIQYF. The DNA for the CDR3 is TGCGCCAGCAGCCCCCAGACAGGCGACAAAAACATTCAGTACTTC.

The chain links TRBV7-2 to TRBJ2-7; TRBD2 matches at 7 bases. The CDR3 is 15 amino acids. The germline V gene encodes CDR1 SGHTA and CDR2 FQGNSA. V dropped 3 bases and J dropped 1; count of bases not matched to a gene: 6. In DNA, the CDR3 is TGTGCCAGCAGCTTGCTCGCGGGGGAGTCCTACGAGCAGTACTTC. Protein product: CASSLLAGESYEQYF.